The 12 T cell receptor beta chains listed next were all sequenced from one sample in a study of spatial heterogeneity in lung cancer. The study, taken as a whole, reports: Tracking of tumor mutation counts was seen in expanded intratumoral alpha and beta TCR counts.

For these receptors, no antigen is known. As for time point: sample taken at primary tumor resection. TCRdb reanalysed the 5' RACE reads using MiXCR and keeps one entry per CDR3 protein. The sample holds 9,100 or so distinct CDR3 sequences; roughly 51% are singletons and the top ten take roughly 28%. The input for sequencing was lung tumor tissue, taken at surgery. These receptors originate from a female donor with early-stage non-small cell lung cancer.

This clonotype was observed a few times. This beta chain is an unintended read in a library built for alpha chains; its size means little. V gene TRBV20-1 combines with J gene TRBJ1-1; unclear D gene. V dropped 6 bases and J dropped 5 bases, with 19 bases sitting between them. This CDR3 spans 14 amino acids. CDR1 and CDR2 from the germline V gene are DFQATT and SNEGSKA (reference sequence). CDR3 residues: CSAKSPGRGTEAFF. The CDR3 DNA sequence: TGCAGTGCCAAATCCCCGGGGAGAGGGACTGAAGCTTTCTTT.

This clonotype occurred a few times. This beta chain represents an off-target read in a library built for alpha chains; its size is of limited meaning. The chain joins TRBV10-2 to TRBJ2-5; 8 nucleotides match TRBD2. Germline CDR1 is WSHSY and CDR2 is SAAADI. The CDR3 contains 15 residues. The V and J ends lost 5 bases and 1 base, in that order; junction bases with no gene match: 6. Written as DNA, the CDR3 is TGCGCCAGCAGTAAGGGCGGGGGGACCCAAGAGACCCAGTACTTC. It encodes CASSKGGGTQETQYF.

This clonotype occurred a few times. This beta chain is off target for a library built for alpha chains, so its abundance means little. The chain is built from TRBV6-5 and TRBJ2-6, with D perhaps matching TRBD2 (5 bases). This CDR3 region has 17 residues. Germline V gene data show CDR1 as MNHEY and CDR2 as SVGAGI. The V end was cut by 2 bases, the J end by 0 bases, with 11 bases between. CDR3 DNA sequence: TGTGCCAGCAGTTACATCGGGGTTACCTCTGGGGCCAACGTCCTGACTTTC. The encoded protein is CASSYIGVTSGANVLTF.

The sample holds a few counts of this clonotype. As an off-target read in a library built for alpha chains, this beta chain has a frequency of little significance. The chain carries TRBV30 and TRBJ2-3; D not resolved. The germline gives CDR1 GTSNPN, CDR2 SVGIG (reference sequence). The CDR3 is 13 amino acids. The ends were cut back, 3 bases at V and 1 base at J, with 8 bases in the middle. This CDR3 is CAWREAGTDTQYF. CDR3 coding DNA: TGTGCCTGGAGAGAAGCTGGCACAGATACGCAGTATTTT.

This clonotype was seen a handful of times. Since it is a stray read in a library aimed at alpha chains, this beta chain has a size that is not meaningful. The gene calls are TRBV5-1 and TRBJ2-5; the D call may be TRBD1 or TRBD2 (5 bases each). Trimming stripped 1 base from V and 5 bases from J, with 15 bases between. The CDR3 sequence is 15 residues long. Germline V gene sequence: CDR1 SGHRS, CDR2 YFSETQ. This CDR3 is CASSLLWGYGETQYF. DNA for the CDR3: TGCGCCAGCAGCTTGTTGTGGGGGTACGGGGAGACCCAGTACTTC.

Of note for this clonotype: This beta chain came through as a stray read in a library set up for alpha chains, and its size says little. The V call is TRBV7-9, the J call TRBJ2-7; D is possibly TRBD2 (5 bases). CDR1 and CDR2 (germline): SEHNR, FQNEAQ (reference sequence). Deletions cut 4 bases from V and 3 bases from J, with 13 bases between. The CDR3 runs 14 residues. The CDR3: CASSSREGIYEQYF. The DNA for the CDR3 is TGTGCCAGCAGCTCCCGGGAAGGGATCTACGAGCAGTACTTC. The full variable domain, rest sourced from reference TRBV7-9 and TRBJ2-7, is DTGVSQNPRHKITKRGQNVTFRCDPISEHNRLYWYRQTLGQGPEFLTYFQNEAQLEKSRLLSDRFSAERPKGSFSTLEIQRTEQGDSAMYLCASSSREGIYEQYFGPGTRLTVT.

Note on this clonotype: This beta chain slipped into a library made for alpha chains as a stray read, so its size is not meaningful. The chain links TRBV5-4 to TRBJ1-1; 7 positions match TRBD1. V lost 5 bases to trimming and J lost 6 bases; unmatched junction nucleotides: 7. The CDR3 totals 13 residues. Germline V gene data show CDR1 as SGHNT and CDR2 as YYREEE (reference sequence). The CDR3 DNA sequence: TGTGCCAGCAGGAAACAGGGGACCTCTGAAGCTTTCTTT. Its translation is CASRKQGTSEAFF.

As regards this clonotype: The library was designed around alpha chains, so this beta chain is a stray read whose abundance carries little weight. J is TRBJ1-1 and V is TRBV7-6, with D possibly being TRBD1 (5 bases). V was pared by 2 bases and J by 8 bases, with 15 bases between. The length of the CDR3 is 14 residues. From germline, CDR1 is SGHVS and CDR2 FNYEAQ. The CDR3, as DNA: TGTGCCAGCAGCTTACTAGGGAGGGGACGGGAAGCTTTCTTT. It codes for CASSLLGRGREAFF. The whole variable domain, filled in from reference TRBV7-6 and TRBJ1-1, reads GAGVSQSPRYKVTKRGQDVALRCDPISGHVSLYWYRQALGQGPEFLTYFNYEAQQDKSGLPNDRFSAERPEGSISTLTIQRTEQRDSAMYRCASSLLGRGREAFFGQGTRLTVV.

As to this clonotype: This beta chain slipped into a library made for alpha chains as a stray read, so its size is not meaningful. V is TRBV11-2 and J is TRBJ1-2; 9 bases align to TRBD1. Germline lookup yields CDR1 SGHAT and CDR2 FQNNGV. The CDR3 sequence is 16 residues long. V was pared by 5 bases and J by 1 base, with 8 bases of the junction left unmatched. CDR3 in DNA: TGTGCCAGCAGCCCACCCGGACAGGGGTTTAACTATGGCTACACCTTC. Amino acid sequence: CASSPPGQGFNYGYTF.

This clonotype was counted a few times. This beta chain is an unintended read in a library built for alpha chains; its size means little. V is TRBV10-3 and J is TRBJ2-3; D might be TRBD1 or TRBD2, each matching 5 bases. This CDR3 comprises 16 residues. Germline V gene lookup returns CDR1 ENHRY and CDR2 SYGVKD. Deletions cut 2 bases from V and 2 bases from J, with 14 bases between. The CDR3 loop is CAISETLRGPTDTQYF. Written as DNA, the CDR3 is TGTGCCATCAGTGAGACCTTACGGGGCCCCACAGATACGCAGTATTTT.

In the case of this clonotype: A library made for alpha chains picked up this beta chain off target, so its size means little. This chain uses TRBV19 with TRBJ2-1; 10 bases are shared with TRBD2. Germline-derived CDR1 and CDR2 are LNHDA and SQIVND (reference sequence). Trimming cost V 3 bases and J 0 bases; bases outside gene matches: 5. This CDR3 is built from 17 residues. The DNA for the CDR3 is TGTGCCAGTAGTATCCGACTAGCGGGCGGCTCCTACAATGAGCAGTTCTTC. It yields the protein CASSIRLAGGSYNEQFF.

Remarks on this clonotype: The library was designed around alpha chains, so this beta chain is a stray read whose abundance carries little weight. The rearrangement uses TRBV2 and TRBJ2-4, with 7 bases lining up with TRBD1. Germline CDR1 and CDR2: SNHLY and FYNNEI. The CDR3 contains 15 residues. V gave up 4 bases and J gave up 6 bases; unmatched junction bases: 9. As DNA, the CDR3 is TGTGCCAGCAGTGCCCCGGGACAGAGTCTAAACATTCAGTACTTC. Translation gives CASSAPGQSLNIQYF.